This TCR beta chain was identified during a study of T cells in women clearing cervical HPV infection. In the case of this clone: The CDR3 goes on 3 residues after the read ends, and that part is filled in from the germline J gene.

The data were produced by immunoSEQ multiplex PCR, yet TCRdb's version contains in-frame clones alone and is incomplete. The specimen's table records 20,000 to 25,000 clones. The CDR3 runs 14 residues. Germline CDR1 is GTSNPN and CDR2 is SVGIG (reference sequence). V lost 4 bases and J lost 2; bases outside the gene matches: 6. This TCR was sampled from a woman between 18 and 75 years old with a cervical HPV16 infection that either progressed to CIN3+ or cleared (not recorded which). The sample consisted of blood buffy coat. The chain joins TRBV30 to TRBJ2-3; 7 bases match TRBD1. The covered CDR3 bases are TGTGCCTGGACGGGACAGCAAATCACAGATACG. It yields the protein CAWTGQQITDT. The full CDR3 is CAWTGQQITDTQYF.